Sequencing of this TCR beta chain was carried out in a study of cytomegalovirus exposure and HLA in healthy donors (dated by TCRdb to 2016 to 2017). Turning to the overall study: According to an earlier analysis of a few hundred of the donors, some 180 million T cells yielded over 90 million unique TCR beta sequences and approximately 280 Gb of sequence data. A handful of DR-DQ haplotypes were handled as single units for association and clustering because linkage in the cohort was strong. In a later genetic analysis, genome-wide SNP genotypes for about 55% of the 666 donors were used, and that subset was treated as a discovery cohort. Among roughly 400 genotyped donors of the cohort, an average of about 240,000 unique TCR beta nucleotide sequences was sequenced per donor, of which about 19% were non-productive. An earlier analysis of fewer than 750 of the donors used high-throughput TCR beta sequencing to judge whether each TCR beta V gene segment behaved as functional or pseudogenic. Rather than using new phenotypic data, the later analysis identified candidate immune exposures from TCR beta sequences and from how often those sequences occurred across donors. The number of typed donors differed by locus: about 629-630 for A, B, C, DRB1 and DQB1; 500 to 550 for DQA1; fewer than 610 for DPA1; and roughly 450 for DPB1. Using immunosequencing, the study profiled T cell repertoires from fewer than 700 subjects and related those repertoires to cytomegalovirus serostatus. To study patterns of TCR occurrence, a later analysis re-analyzed previously published TCR beta repertoires from several hundred donors and added high-resolution HLA genotyping. An early release covering 500 to 750 HLA-typed donors comprised about 300 gigabases of sequencing data and around 80 million unique TCR sequences. The genetic ancestry cluster associated with self-reported Caucasian donors included 81% of the 398 genotyped donors. Every repertoire in the discovery cohort had been generated on one and the same sequencing platform. High-throughput TCR immunosequencing, statistical association of individual TCRs with disease status, and machine learning were combined to predict cytomegalovirus infection status. Donor age, sex, ethnicity and CMV serostatus were compiled alongside the repertoire data. The study aimed to test whether cataloging public T cell receptors could reveal signatures of past pathogen exposure. Besides the first cohort of approximately 670 subjects, a separate validation cohort made up of some 110 different subjects was used. HLA typing covered class I and class II loci at four-digit resolution.

Worth noting for this clone: No antigen is known for it. No much larger clone exists at a distance of one base, and base qualities are not known.

The junction carries 16 bases between V and J, which are trimmed by 0 bases and 5 bases respectively. From the cysteine up to the phenylalanine, the CDR3 has a length of 16 residues. The only DNA kept is the CDR3, 48 bases in frame from the first base. CDR1 WSHSY and CDR2 SAAADI are derived from the germline V gene. The cohort consisted of hundreds of healthy bone marrow donors. All cohort members were sampled while nominally healthy, although unrecorded immune exposures were likely present. The donor was CMV seronegative and was included in the group of a few hundred seronegative cohort members. Every donor gave a peripheral blood sample, and the peripheral blood mononuclear cells from that sample were used for TCR beta sequencing. Genomic DNA extraction from the blood cell samples was performed with the Qiagen DNeasy Blood Extraction Kit. Overall study results and their limits: For the cohort, immune exposure information was limited to CMV serostatus. Only TCR beta chains were sequenced in this cohort, and the absence of alpha or paired-chain data limited detectable features. The authors suggested that the approach could potentially be generalized to other disease states and immunological phenotypes. In an earlier analysis of more than 500 of the donors, most TCR beta V segments appeared in productive rearrangements about 87% or about 30% of the time, broadly matching IMGT annotations. Because HLA typing was missing for some donors at each locus, association tests included only the typed subset. The classifier was reported to diagnose cytomegalovirus status with high specificity and sensitivity in both the original cohort and the validation cohort. Correlated functional status among segregating V segments might reflect linkage disequilibrium, but an unknown experimental factor could not be ruled out. Assigning TCR associations to individual alleles was difficult when HLA alleles, especially DR and DQ, strongly co-occurred. Because counts were too low, under 20 rarely observed V segments, including chromosome 9 orphons, were left out of the earlier analysis of 587 of the donors. Across donors, most TCR sequences were observed very rarely, whereas some public TCRs were present in many individuals. Compared with equally common non-associated chains, HLA-associated TCR beta chains in a later analysis were more clonally expanded and had lower generation probabilities. Roughly uniform sequencing depth across donors was assumed in presence/absence analyses, although this assumption may not hold. A few of the identified cytomegalovirus-associated TCR beta chains were confirmed in vitro to be specific for cytomegalovirus antigens. A group of highly shared sequence variants was considered likely to be a technical artifact of the sequencing pipeline. A later analysis reported that several top co-occurrence clusters appeared linked to parvovirus B19, influenza, CMV and Epstein-Barr virus. A further reported finding was that TCR beta sequences accurately predicted the HLA-A and HLA-B alleles for most subjects in the first cohort. Most CMV-associated TCR beta chains appeared to be HLA-restricted in a later analysis, and the HLA associations seemed to be driven largely by CMV exposure. In a later analysis, TCR association rates were found to vary across HLA loci, with the most associated TCRs seen for DRB1 alleles and the fewest for HLA-C alleles. In a later analysis, 16,951 TCR beta sequences were associated with specific HLA alleles at a false discovery rate of 0.05. A total of fewer than 200 TCR beta chains were listed by the study as associated with cytomegalovirus. The 87-base-pair reads could not distinguish some IMGT-functional V segments, including TRBV6-2 and TRBV6-3, so those segments were excluded. Compared with the approximately 600-donor mean, donors in an Asian-associated ancestry cluster had fewer N-insertions in productive TCRs, according to a later genetic analysis. An association between a missense DCLRE1C variant and V-gene and J-gene trimming of TCR beta chains was found in a later genetic analysis and replicated in an independent cohort.

Library generation was performed with the immunoSEQ multiplex PCR assay. For the multiplex PCR, a mixture combining 60 forward primers for TCR Vbeta segments and 13 reverse primers for TCR Jbeta segments was used. A multiplex PCR assay on genomic DNA amplified the CDR3 region of rearranged TCR beta genes. The Illumina HiSeq System was used to sequence the amplified TCR beta libraries as 87-base-pair reads. In the authors' own workflow: A later analysis counted about 80 million unique TCR beta chains across the roughly 700 repertoires, and roughly 10 million of these chains were shared by at least two donors. Raw reads were error-corrected and collapsed into unique sequences with a nearest-neighbor algorithm that merged closely related sequences to remove PCR and sequencing errors. To assign V, D and J gene segments, CDR3 sequences were aligned to IMGT reference sequences. For a sequence to be retained, a match of at least six nucleotides was required to both a V gene segment and a J gene segment. A rearrangement counted as productive if the CDR3 had no stop codons and remained in frame with V and J, and every other rearrangement counted as non-productive. Following IMGT convention, CDR3 was defined as the stretch from the second conserved V-encoded cysteine up to the conserved J-encoded phenylalanine. The earlier analysis of about 530 of the donors excluded any sequence lacking an unambiguous match to a single V gene segment. An earlier analysis of several hundred of the donors called V segments functional above 56.7% productive rearrangements and segregating when the between-donor standard deviation exceeded 5%. To diagnose cytomegalovirus status from the catalog of TCR beta chain sequences, a statistical classification framework was built. In a later analysis, V and J genes were assigned by comparing TCR nucleotide sequences against IMGT/GENE-DB human TR gene sequences. The TCRdist pipeline was used in a later analysis to assign CDR3 sequences and most-parsimonious VDJ recombination scenarios. In a later analysis, every TCR beta chain was defined by the combination of its CDR3 amino acid sequence and its V-gene family, and reads without a unique V-gene family were dropped. As a way to deal with suspected cross-contamination and a sequencing artifact, a later analysis dropped approximately 590 nucleotide sequences that were highly shared and had low generation probability. In a later analysis, a clonal expansion index for each public chain was calculated from normalized within-repertoire ranks of inferred template counts. In a later analysis, generation probabilities were computed with a VDJ recombination model fitted to out-of-frame rearrangements, and the resulting probabilities were checked against IGoR. In a later analysis, hypergeometric tests were used to score TCR-TCR, TCR-HLA and TCR-CMV co-occurrence, with a repertoire-size bias correction applied to TCR pairs. In a later analysis, false discovery rates were estimated by permuting HLA or CMV assignments 20 times. In a later analysis, co-occurring TCRs were grouped with DBSCAN, and TCRdist sequence similarity was added when clustering was performed within HLA-allele-positive subsets. For co-occurrence clustering, repertoires with fewer than 30,000 or more than 120,000 public chains were excluded, along with 5 or 6 repertoires with anomalous nucleotide sharing. Here the immuneACCESS table is served through TCRdb, limited to in-frame sequences with V and J called. Missing clones are a known gap in these copies; in checked studies unresolved V genes cover under half, and the rest lacks a known reason. That table furnishes V, J and clone size, whereas the DNA furnished D and trimming. This sample has 110,000 to 150,000 clones in its table, and 75% to 80% of those were observed once. 1.6% of the sample rests with the top ten.

The sequence came from a female donor in good health and CMV-seronegative. The source material was PBMCs. This receptor chain uses TRBV10-2 and TRBJ1-2; no D segment can be confidently identified. The CDR3 region reads CASSESASEAVYGYTF. The DNA is TGCGCCAGCAGTGAGTCTGCCTCTGAGGCCGTGTATGGCTACACCTTC.